The present entry profiles one T cell receptor (beta chain) with its context. It has no known antigen specificity. One junction end does not reproduce the germline sequence, and a read error may be involved. This sample is part of a study of post-analysis software for immune sequencing data (dated by TCRdb to 2014 to 2015). General notes on the study: Relapsing-remitting, secondary progressive and progressive-relapsing multiple sclerosis were recorded as disease courses, and subtype annotation was lacking for some patients. A subset of samples was prepared in parallel using single-end sample barcoding, then pooled and co-amplified after Illumina adapter ligation. The multiple sclerosis patient repertoires were compared with approximately 11 previously published healthy control repertoires from donors aged about 6 to 28 years.

To demonstrate the VDJtools post-analysis software, TCR beta repertoires were profiled from the peripheral blood of more than 10 young patients with multiple sclerosis. The multiple sclerosis patients were children and adolescents between roughly 6 and 17 years of age. Overall study outcomes, separate from this receptor: Direct clustering with F measure showed strong co-clustering of samples prepared in the same batch, prompting a batch-effect correction. A handful of TRBV segments, including TRBV5-6, TRBV5-1 and TRBV20-1, were significantly more frequent in patients than controls. The control group was slightly older than the multiple sclerosis patient group. Significantly lower normalized Chao1 diversity was found in multiple sclerosis patients than in controls, suggesting substantial peripheral T-cell clonal expansion.

From cysteine to phenylalanine, the CDR3 is 16 amino acids long. Only the CDR3 region is kept as DNA, spanning 48 bases read in frame from base 1. The germline V gene encodes CDR1 KGHSH and CDR2 LQKENI. The protocol used for the library was PCR. The sequencer listed for this sample is Illumina HiSeq 2500. To reduce PCR and sequencing biases, unique molecular identifiers were incorporated into the TCR beta cDNA libraries. About 500,000 cDNA molecules were obtained for every 1 to 10 million input T cells, so each molecule roughly corresponded to one T cell. The same protocol used for the earlier healthy control dataset was applied to prepare and sequence the patient libraries. Samples belonging to the same batch were prepared together, multiplexed and sequenced on a shared HiSeq lane. The source study handled its data this way. Raw barcoded reads were processed with MIGEC, and single-read molecular identifier groups were discarded before consensus assembly and CDR3 extraction. Clonotype tables were post-analysed with VDJtools, and diversity was normalized by down-sampling all datasets to the smallest sample size. To correct batch-related cross-sample contamination, repertoire overlap clustering matched CDR3 amino acid sequences but not nucleotide sequences. The public reads were reanalyzed by TCRdb: fastp trimming at Q25, MiXCR alignment, in-frame beta chains only. Every CDR3 protein is listed once, alongside the most common genes and DNA of its rows. For this entry, the V and J calls and clone size follow TCRdb and not the study's own pipeline. The sample table contains 350,000 to 450,000 distinct CDR3 sequences; only one count was recorded for over 30% of them. The ten largest clones take up 7.6% of the sample.

The sequence was collected from a girl aged 2-15 years with multiple sclerosis. In this chain, TRBV18 is recombined with TRBJ2-5; TRBD2 fits 8 bases in the junction. Sequenced input: blood. The nucleotides read TGTGCCAGCTCACGGACGACTAGCGCCAGGGGAGAGGCCCAGTACTTC. It translates as CASSRTTSARGEAQYF.